This TCR beta chain was found in a study of blood T cell repertoires in COVID-19. Study background: Samples came from the United States, Italy and Spain, spanning acute and convalescent COVID-19.

Original processing notes: Amplification of reference gene primers provided the estimated nucleated cell counts. Profiling relied on immunoSEQ multiplex PCR, and the TCRdb table lists in-frame clones only, not all of them. V and J calls and clone size are copied from that table; D and trimming were computed from the DNA. The profile shows roughly 190,000 clones, roughly 90% of them singletons. This clone came up once. The CDR3 has 17 amino acids. Sequences were obtained from peripheral blood. The source of this sequence is a man in his fifties or sixties with acute or convalescent COVID-19. This rearrangement joins TRBV21-1 to TRBJ1-1. TRBV21-1 is noted as a pseudogene. CDR3 region: CASSRFGGASEGYEAFF. CDR3 DNA: TGTGCCAGCAGCCGCTTCGGAGGGGCCTCAGAGGGGTATGAAGCTTTCTTT.